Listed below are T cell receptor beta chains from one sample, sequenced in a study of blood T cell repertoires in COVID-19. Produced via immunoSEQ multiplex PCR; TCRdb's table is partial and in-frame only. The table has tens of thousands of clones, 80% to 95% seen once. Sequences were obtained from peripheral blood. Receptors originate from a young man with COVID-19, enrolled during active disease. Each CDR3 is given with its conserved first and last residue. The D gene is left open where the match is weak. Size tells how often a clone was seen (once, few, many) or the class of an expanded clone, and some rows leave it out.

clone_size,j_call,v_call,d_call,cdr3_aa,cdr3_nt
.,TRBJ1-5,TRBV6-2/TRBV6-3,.,CASSYAPGQSNQPQHF,TGTGCCAGCAGTTACGCGCCTGGACAGTCGAATCAGCCCCAGCATTTT
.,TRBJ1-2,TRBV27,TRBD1,CASSPGTGANYGYTF,TGTGCCAGCAGTCCCGGGACAGGAGCTAACTATGGCTACACCTTC
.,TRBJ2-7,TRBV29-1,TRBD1,CSIQGAYEQYF,TGCAGCATCCAGGGGGCCTACGAGCAGTACTTC
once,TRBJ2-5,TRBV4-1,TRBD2,CASSQDSGGGKTQYF,TGCGCCAGCAGCCAAGATTCGGGGGGAGGGAAGACCCAGTACTTC
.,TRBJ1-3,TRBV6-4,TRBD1,CASRVVTGGKWVSGNTIYF,TGTGCCAGCCGAGTCGTTACAGGGGGAAAGTGGGTTTCTGGAAACACCATATATTTT
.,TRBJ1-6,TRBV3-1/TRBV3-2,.,CASSQQKIGGPLHF,TGTGCCAGCAGTCAACAGAAAATCGGGGGGCCCCTCCACTTT
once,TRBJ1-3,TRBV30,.,CAWSIRLGRGNTIYF,TGTGCCTGGAGTATTCGACTCGGTCGTGGAAACACCATATATTTT
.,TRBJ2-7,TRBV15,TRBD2,CATSRGGGGLNEQYF,TGTGCCACCAGCAGAGGTGGGGGAGGGCTCAACGAGCAGTACTTC
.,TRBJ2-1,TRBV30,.,CAWSVDLAVNNEQFF,TGTGCCTGGAGTGTTGATCTGGCAGTCAACAATGAGCAGTTCTTC
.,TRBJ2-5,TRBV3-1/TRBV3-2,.,CASSQDGAVRTQYF,TGTGCCAGCAGCCAAGATGGGGCGGTCAGGACCCAGTACTTC